Listed here are 6 T cell receptor beta chains from one sample, sequenced in a study of blood T cells in healthy people across ages. With a J-beta primer mix and a sample-barcoded 5' primer, a second PCR ran about 7 to 11 cycles. MiXCR, run by TCRdb on the 5' RACE reads, gives a single entry per CDR3 protein. The top ten clones hold around an eighth of a sample with about a million distinct CDR3 sequences, approximately 49% of them seen once. Input material: blood. Receptor source: a man in his thirties or forties in good health.

This chain joins TRBV5-6 and TRBJ1-1; no definite D call. Germline CDR1 and CDR2: SGHDT and YYEEEE. CDR3 length: 12 amino acids. The V end was cut by 0 bases, the J end by 12 bases, with 12 bases between. The CDR3 here is CASSLAGRLTFF. CDR3 DNA: TGTGCCAGCAGCTTGGCCGGTAGATTAACTTTCTTT. Looking up the rest from reference TRBV5-6 and TRBJ1-1 gives the full variable domain: DAGVTQSPTHLIKTRGQQVTLRCSPKSGHDTVSWYQQALGQGPQFIFQYYEEEERQRGNFPDRFSGHQFPNYSSELNVNALLLGDSALYLCASSLAGRLTFFGQGTRLTVV.

The chain couples TRBV14 to TRBJ2-1; 10 positions match TRBD1. The CDR3 loop spans 18 amino acids. CDR1 SGHDN and CDR2 FVKESK come from the germline V gene. With V trimmed by 0 bases and J by 0 bases, 5 bases remained unmatched. In nucleotides, the CDR3 is TGTGCCAGCAGCCAAGAAGGAGGACAGGGGGTCTCCTACAATGAGCAGTTCTTC. It specifies CASSQEGGQGVSYNEQFF.

CDR3 DNA: TGTGCCAGTAGTATTTTTGGCGGAGAGACCCAGTACTTC. Translating it yields CASSIFGGETQYF. The genes are TRBV19 and TRBJ2-4; D is unclear. Matching the DNA end better, TRBJ2-5 makes the J call doubtful. CDR1 and CDR2 from the germline V gene are LNHDA and SQIVND (reference sequence). The CDR3 loop spans 13 amino acids.

This clonotype has more than one count but fewer than ten. V and J are TRBV2 and TRBJ2-7, with TRBD1 matching 9 bases. Trimming took 1 base from V and 5 from J; bases not matched to a gene: 12. The CDR3 is 17 amino acids. The germline V gene encodes CDR1 SNHLY and CDR2 FYNNEI. CDR3 nucleotides: TGTGCCAGCAGTGAAGTTTTCTTAAGGGACAGGGACCACGAGCAGTACTTC. Amino acids: CASSEVFLRDRDHEQYF.

J is TRBJ1-2 and V is TRBV3-1; no firm D call. This CDR3 comprises 14 residues. With 7 bases removed from V and 4 bases from J, the gap between germline ends came to 16 bases. The germline V gene has CDR1 LGHDT and CDR2 YNNKEL (reference sequence). The DNA of the CDR3 is TGTGCCAGCACCCCAGCAAGGGTAGGCTATGGCTACACCTTC. It is translated as CASTPARVGYGYTF.

The genes are TRBV7-2 and TRBJ2-3, with D perhaps matching TRBD1 (5 bases). V dropped 1 base and J dropped 5 bases, with 13 bases sitting between them. Germline V gene lookup returns CDR1 SGHTA and CDR2 FQGNSA. This CDR3 contains 15 residues. CDR3 nucleotides: TGTGCCAGCAGCTTAGTGGGTCAGGGCCGAGATACGCAGTATTTT. Protein: CASSLVGQGRDTQYF. The complete variable domain, with remaining parts taken from reference TRBV7-2 and TRBJ2-3, reads GAGVSQSPSNKVTEKGKDVELRCDPISGHTALYWYRQSLGQGLEFLIYFQGNSAPDKSGLPSDRFSAERTGGSVSTLTIQRTQQEDSAVYLCASSLVGQGRDTQYFGPGTRLTVL.